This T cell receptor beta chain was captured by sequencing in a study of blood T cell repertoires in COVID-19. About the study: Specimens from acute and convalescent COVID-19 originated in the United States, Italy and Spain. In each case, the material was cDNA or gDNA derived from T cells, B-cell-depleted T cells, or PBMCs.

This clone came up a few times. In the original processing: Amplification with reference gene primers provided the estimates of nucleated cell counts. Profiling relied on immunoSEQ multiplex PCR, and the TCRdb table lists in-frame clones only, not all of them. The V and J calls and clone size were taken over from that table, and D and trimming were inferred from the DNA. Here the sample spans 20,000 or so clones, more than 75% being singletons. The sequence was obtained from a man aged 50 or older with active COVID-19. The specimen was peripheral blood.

This chain's CDR3 is CASSDSCDQLGRRATGYEQYF. The DNA of the CDR3 is TGTGCCAGCAGTGACTCGTGTGATCAACTGGGCCGACGCGCGACAGGCTACGAGCAGTACTTC. The chain employs TRBV6-4 and TRBJ2-7; maybe TRBD1 (6 bases). Germline CDR1 and CDR2: MRHNA and SNTAGT. The CDR3 length is 21 residues. Trimming took off 0 bases at V and 3 bases at J, with 30 bases between the two ends.